This T cell receptor (beta chain) stems from a study of blood T cell repertoires in COVID-19. Background on the study: The United States, Italy and Spain supplied acute and convalescent COVID-19 samples.

This CDR3 is built from 12 residues. Deletions cut 3 bases from V and 8 bases from J, with 8 bases between. Per the original data handling: Reference gene primer amplification gave estimated nucleated cell counts. Sequencing used immunoSEQ multiplex PCR; TCRdb keeps in-frame clones, though not all of them. That table gives V, J and clone size, and the DNA gave D and trimming. This table holds 30,000 to 45,000 clones, 80% to 90% found once. The TCR originated in a woman between 65 and 79 years old with active COVID-19. The source material was peripheral blood. The chain recombines TRBV12-3 or TRBV12-4 with TRBJ2-1, with TRBD1 as a possible D gene (6 bases). The CDR3 here is CASSFQGYEQFF. CDR3 nucleotide sequence: TGTGCCAGCAGTTTTCAGGGGTATGAGCAGTTCTTC.